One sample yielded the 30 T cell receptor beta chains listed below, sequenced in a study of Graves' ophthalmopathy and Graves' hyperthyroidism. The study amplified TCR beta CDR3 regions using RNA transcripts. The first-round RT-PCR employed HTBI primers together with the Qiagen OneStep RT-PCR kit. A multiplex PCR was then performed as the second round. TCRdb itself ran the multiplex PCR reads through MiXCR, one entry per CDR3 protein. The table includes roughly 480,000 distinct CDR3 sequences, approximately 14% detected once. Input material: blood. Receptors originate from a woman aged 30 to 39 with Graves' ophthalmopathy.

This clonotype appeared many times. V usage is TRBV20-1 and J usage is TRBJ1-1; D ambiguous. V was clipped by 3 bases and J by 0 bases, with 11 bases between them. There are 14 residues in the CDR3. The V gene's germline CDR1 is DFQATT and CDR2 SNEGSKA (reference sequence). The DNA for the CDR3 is TGCAGTGCTAGGGACGGAAAGATGAACACTGAAGCTTTCTTT. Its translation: CSARDGKMNTEAFF.

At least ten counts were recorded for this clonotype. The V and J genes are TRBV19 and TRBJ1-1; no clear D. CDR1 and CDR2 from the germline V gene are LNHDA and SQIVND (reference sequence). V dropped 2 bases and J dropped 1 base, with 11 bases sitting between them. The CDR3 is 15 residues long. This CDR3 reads CASSISPAGNTEAFF. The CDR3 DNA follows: TGTGCCAGTAGTATATCCCCCGCGGGGAACACTGAAGCTTTCTTT.

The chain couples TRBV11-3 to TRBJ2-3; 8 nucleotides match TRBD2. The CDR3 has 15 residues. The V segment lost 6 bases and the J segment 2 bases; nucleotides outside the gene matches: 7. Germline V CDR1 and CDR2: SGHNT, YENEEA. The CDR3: CASREGGGITDTQYF. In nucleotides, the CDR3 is TGTGCCAGCAGGGAGGGCGGGGGGATCACAGATACGCAGTATTTT. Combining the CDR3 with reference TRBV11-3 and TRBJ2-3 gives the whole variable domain EAGVVQSPRYKIIEKKQPVAFWCNPISGHNTLYWYLQNLGQGPELLIRYENEEAVDDSQLPKDRFSAERLKGVDSTLKIQPAELGDSAVYLCASREGGGITDTQYFGPGTRLTVL.

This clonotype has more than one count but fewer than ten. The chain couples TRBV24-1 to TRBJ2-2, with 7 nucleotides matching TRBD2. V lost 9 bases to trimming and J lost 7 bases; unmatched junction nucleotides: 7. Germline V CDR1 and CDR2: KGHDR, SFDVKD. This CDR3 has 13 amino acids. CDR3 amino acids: CATATPGGGELFF. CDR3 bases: TGTGCCACCGCCACCCCGGGAGGCGGGGAGCTGTTTTTT.

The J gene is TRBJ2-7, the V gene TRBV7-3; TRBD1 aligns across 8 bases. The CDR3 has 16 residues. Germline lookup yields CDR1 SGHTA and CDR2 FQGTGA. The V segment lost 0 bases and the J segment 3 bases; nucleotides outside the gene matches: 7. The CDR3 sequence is CASSLTGAGGRYEQYF. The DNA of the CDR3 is TGTGCCAGCAGCTTAACCGGCGCAGGGGGCCGCTACGAGCAGTACTTC.

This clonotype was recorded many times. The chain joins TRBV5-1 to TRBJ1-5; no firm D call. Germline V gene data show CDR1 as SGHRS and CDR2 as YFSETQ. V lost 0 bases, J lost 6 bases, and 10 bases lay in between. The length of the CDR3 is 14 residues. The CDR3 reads CASSLVGASQPQHF. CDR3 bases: TGCGCCAGCAGCTTGGTTGGAGCCAGTCAGCCCCAGCATTTT.

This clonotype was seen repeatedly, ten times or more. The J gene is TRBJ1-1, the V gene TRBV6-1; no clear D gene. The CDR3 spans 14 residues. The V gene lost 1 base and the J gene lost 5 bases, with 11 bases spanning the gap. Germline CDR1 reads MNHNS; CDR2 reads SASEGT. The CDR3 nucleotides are TGTGCCAGCAGTGAAGGCTCCCCGGGAACTGAAGCTTTCTTT. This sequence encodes CASSEGSPGTEAFF.

The CDR3 region has the DNA TGTGCCAGCAACCGCCTCCGGGACAGCTCCTACGAGCAGTACTTC. Protein sequence: CASNRLRDSSYEQYF. The chain uses TRBV6-1 and TRBJ2-7; 7 bases fit TRBD1. The trim removed 7 bases at V and 0 bases at J, leaving 9 bases unmatched. CDR3 length equals 15 residues. Germline CDR1 is MNHNS and CDR2 is SASEGT.

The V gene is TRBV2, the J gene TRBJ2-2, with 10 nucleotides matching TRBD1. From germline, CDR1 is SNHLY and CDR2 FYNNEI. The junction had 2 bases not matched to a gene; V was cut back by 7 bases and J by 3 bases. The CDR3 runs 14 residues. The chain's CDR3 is CASNGQGDTGELFF. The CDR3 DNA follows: TGTGCCAGCAACGGACAGGGGGACACCGGGGAGCTGTTTTTT.

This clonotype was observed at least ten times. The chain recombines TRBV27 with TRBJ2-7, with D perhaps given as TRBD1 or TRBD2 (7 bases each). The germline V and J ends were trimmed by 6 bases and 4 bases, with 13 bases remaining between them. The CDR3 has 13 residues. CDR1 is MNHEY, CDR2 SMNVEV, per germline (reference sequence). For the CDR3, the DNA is TGTGCCAGCAGCAGACAGGGACTATACGAGCAGTACTTC. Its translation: CASSRQGLYEQYF.

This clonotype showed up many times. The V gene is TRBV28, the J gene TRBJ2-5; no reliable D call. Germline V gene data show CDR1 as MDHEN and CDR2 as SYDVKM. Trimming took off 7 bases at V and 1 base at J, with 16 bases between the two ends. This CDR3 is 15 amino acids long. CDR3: CASTVVAAAQETQYF. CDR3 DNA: TGTGCCAGCACCGTGGTGGCGGCGGCCCAAGAGACCCAGTACTTC.

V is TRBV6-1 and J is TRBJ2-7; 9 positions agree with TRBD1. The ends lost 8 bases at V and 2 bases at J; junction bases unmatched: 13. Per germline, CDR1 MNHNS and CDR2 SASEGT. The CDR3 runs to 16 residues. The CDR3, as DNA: TGTGCCAGCTGGGACAGGGCCGGGACCGCTCCCTACGAGCAGTACTTC. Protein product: CASWDRAGTAPYEQYF.

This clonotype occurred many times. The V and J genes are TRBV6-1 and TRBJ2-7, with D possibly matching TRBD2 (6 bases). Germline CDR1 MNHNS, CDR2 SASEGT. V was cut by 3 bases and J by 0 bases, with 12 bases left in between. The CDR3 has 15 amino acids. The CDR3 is CASSELAASSYEQYF. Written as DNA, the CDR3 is TGTGCCAGCAGTGAGTTAGCGGCGAGCTCCTACGAGCAGTACTTC.

The CDR3 DNA reads as TGTGCCAGCAGTCAAGGGAAGACCTATGGCTACACCTTC. This translates into CASSQGKTYGYTF. V gene TRBV12-3 or TRBV12-4 combines with J gene TRBJ1-2, with unresolved D. V was shortened by 5 bases and J by 4 bases, with 11 bases between the two germline ends. The CDR3 loop spans 13 amino acids.

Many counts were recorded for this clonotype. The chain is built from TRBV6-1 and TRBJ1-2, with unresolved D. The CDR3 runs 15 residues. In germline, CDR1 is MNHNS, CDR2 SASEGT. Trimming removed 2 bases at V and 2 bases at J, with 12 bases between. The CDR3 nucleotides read TGTGCCAGCAGTGAAATCCGGCCGGAAAACTATGGCTACACCTTC. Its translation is CASSEIRPENYGYTF.

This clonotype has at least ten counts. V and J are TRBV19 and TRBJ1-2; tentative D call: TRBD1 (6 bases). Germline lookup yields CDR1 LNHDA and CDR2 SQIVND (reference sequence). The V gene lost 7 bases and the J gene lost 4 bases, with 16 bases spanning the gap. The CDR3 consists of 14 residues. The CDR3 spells CASKSSGTRYGYTF. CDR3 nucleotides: TGTGCCAGTAAAAGTTCCGGGACACGCTATGGCTACACCTTC. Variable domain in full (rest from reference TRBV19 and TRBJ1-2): DGGITQSPKYLFRKEGQNVTLSCEQNLNHDAMYWYRQDPGQGLRLIYYSQIVNDFQKGDIAEGYSVSREKKESFPLTVTSAQKNPTAFYLCASKSSGTRYGYTFGSGTRLTVV.

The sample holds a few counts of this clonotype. The CDR3 sequence is CASGLNSYEQYF. The CDR3 DNA reads as TGTGCCAGTGGGCTCAACTCCTACGAGCAGTACTTC. V is TRBV12-3 or TRBV12-4 and J is TRBJ2-7; no clear D. The ends were cut back, 9 bases at V and 0 bases at J, with 9 bases in the middle. The CDR3 is made up of 12 amino acids.

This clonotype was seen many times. The CDR3: CASSLGQGEHYEQYF. DNA of the CDR3: TGTGCCAGCAGTCTCGGACAGGGGGAACACTACGAGCAGTACTTC. V and J are TRBV6-1 and TRBJ2-7; 10 bases line up with TRBD1. V gave up 5 bases and J gave up 3 bases; unmatched junction bases: 7. The CDR3 has 15 amino acids. Germline lookup yields CDR1 MNHNS and CDR2 SASEGT.

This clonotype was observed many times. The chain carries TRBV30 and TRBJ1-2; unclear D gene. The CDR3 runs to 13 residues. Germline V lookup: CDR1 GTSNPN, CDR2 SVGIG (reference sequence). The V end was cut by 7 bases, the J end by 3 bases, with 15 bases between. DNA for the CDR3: TGTGCCTCCTCAGGTGCAGTCTACTATGGCTACACCTTC. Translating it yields CASSGAVYYGYTF.

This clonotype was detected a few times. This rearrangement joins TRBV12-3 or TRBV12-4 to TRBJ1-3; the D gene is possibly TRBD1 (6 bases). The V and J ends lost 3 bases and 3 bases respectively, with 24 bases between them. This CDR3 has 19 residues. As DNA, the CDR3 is TGTGCCAGCAGTTTTCCCACGGGGCGGGGGCCCTTCTTTGGAAACACCATATATTTT. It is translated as CASSFPTGRGPFFGNTIYF.

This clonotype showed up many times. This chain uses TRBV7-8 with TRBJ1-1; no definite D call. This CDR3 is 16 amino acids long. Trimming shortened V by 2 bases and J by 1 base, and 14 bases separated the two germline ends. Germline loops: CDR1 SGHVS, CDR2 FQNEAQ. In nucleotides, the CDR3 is TGTGCCAGCAGCTTATTACAGACGGTAAGGAACACTGAAGCTTTCTTT. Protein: CASSLLQTVRNTEAFF.

The CDR3 DNA sequence: TGTGCCAGCAGTTTAACCGGGACAGGGTTTCCCTACGAGCAGTACTTC. Translating gives CASSLTGTGFPYEQYF. The chain uses TRBV28 and TRBJ2-7; 9 bases match TRBD1. The CDR3 is made up of 16 amino acids. CDR1 and CDR2 (germline): MDHEN, SYDVKM. V dropped 2 bases and J dropped 2; count of bases not matched to a gene: 7.

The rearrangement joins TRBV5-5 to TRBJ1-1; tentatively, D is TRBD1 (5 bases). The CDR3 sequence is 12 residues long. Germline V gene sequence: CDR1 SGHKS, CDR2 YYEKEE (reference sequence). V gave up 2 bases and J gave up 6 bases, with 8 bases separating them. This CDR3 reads CASSLLTAEAFF. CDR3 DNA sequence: TGTGCCAGCAGCTTATTGACAGCTGAAGCTTTCTTT.

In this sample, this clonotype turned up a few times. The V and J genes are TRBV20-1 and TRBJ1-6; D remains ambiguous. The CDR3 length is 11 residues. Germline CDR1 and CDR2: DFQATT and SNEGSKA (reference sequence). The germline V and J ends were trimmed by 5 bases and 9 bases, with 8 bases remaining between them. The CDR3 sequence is CSADLGSPLHF. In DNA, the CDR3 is TGCAGTGCTGACCTAGGTTCACCCCTCCACTTT.

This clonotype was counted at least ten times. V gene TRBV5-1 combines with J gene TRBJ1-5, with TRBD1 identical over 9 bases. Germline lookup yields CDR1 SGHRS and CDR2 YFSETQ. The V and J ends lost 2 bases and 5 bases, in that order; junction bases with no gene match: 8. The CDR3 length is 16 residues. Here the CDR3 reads CASSFGPRTGDQPQHF. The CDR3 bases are TGCGCCAGCAGCTTTGGCCCACGGACAGGGGATCAGCCCCAGCATTTT.

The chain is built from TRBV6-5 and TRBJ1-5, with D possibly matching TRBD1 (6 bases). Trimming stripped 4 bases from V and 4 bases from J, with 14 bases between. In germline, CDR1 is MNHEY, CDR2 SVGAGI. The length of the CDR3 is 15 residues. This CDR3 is CASSLGGTTNQPQHF. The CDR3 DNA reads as TGTGCCAGCAGTTTAGGAGGGACAACGAATCAGCCCCAGCATTTT.

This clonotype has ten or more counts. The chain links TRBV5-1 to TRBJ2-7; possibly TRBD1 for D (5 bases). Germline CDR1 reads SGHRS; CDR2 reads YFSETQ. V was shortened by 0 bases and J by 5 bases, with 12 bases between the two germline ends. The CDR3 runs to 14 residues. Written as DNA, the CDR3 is TGCGCCAGCAGCTTGGGTTGGCAGGGTAACGAGCAGTACTTC. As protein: CASSLGWQGNEQYF.

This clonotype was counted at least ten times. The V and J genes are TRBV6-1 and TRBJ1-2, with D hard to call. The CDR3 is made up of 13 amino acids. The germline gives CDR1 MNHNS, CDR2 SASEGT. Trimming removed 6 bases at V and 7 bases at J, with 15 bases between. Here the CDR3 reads CASSPPGRPGYTF. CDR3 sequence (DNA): TGTGCCAGCAGCCCACCCGGAAGGCCTGGCTACACCTTC.

CDR3 protein: CASRGGRGTLTGELFF. The CDR3 DNA reads as TGTGCCAGCCGGGGGGGGCGGGGGACCCTTACCGGGGAGCTGTTTTTT. The chain employs TRBV9 and TRBJ2-2; 8 nucleotides align to TRBD2. The CDR3 is 16 amino acids. The germline CDR1 and CDR2 sequences are SGDLS and YYNGEE. Germline trimming cut 7 bases from V and 5 bases from J; bases unmatched to any gene: 13.

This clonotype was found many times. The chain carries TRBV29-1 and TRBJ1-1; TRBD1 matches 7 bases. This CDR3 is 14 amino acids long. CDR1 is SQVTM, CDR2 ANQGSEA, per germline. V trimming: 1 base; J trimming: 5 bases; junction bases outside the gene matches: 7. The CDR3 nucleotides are TGCAGCGTTGAAGCACCGACAGGGTGGACTGAAGCTTTCTTT. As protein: CSVEAPTGWTEAFF. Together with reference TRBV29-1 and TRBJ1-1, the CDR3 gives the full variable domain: SAVISQKPSRDICQRGTSLTIQCQVDSQVTMMFWYRQQPGQSLTLIATANQGSEATYESGFVIDKFPISRPNLTFSTLTVSNMSPEDSSIYLCSVEAPTGWTEAFFGQGTRLTVV.